The source of this T cell receptor (beta chain) is a study of vaccination and CD4 T cells after COVID-19. Whole-study context: Investigators drew the post-COVID samples a median around 93 days after diagnosis, with a range of 35 to 161. Study observations and caveats: Spike mono-reactivity was found in 304 of the 307 vaccine-specific clones identified in convalescent patients. Detection of a median around 86% of reactive clones in convalescent patients was confined to the period after vaccination.

As concerns this clonotype: The target antigen is unknown.

The Oncomine TCR Beta short-read assay generated sequence data from the DNA of cultured CD4+ T cells. Using the QIAamp micro DNA kit, genomic DNA was extracted from the CD4+ T cells that had been cultured. From the PCR reads, TCRdb called clonotypes with MiXCR, one entry per CDR3 protein. The sample consists of 12,000 to 15,000 distinct CDR3 sequences, roughly half of them appearing once. Treatment described: roughly 10-day PBMC culture with coronavirus spike peptide pools or control peptides (ViraFEST assay). V was cut by 3 bases and J by 0 bases, with 3 bases left in between. This CDR3 is 13 amino acids long. Germline lookup yields CDR1 ENHRY and CDR2 SYGVKD.

The J gene is TRBJ1-5, the V gene TRBV10-3; D is undetermined. Specimen: CD4+ T cells from blood, cultured in vitro. This sequence originates from a human donor who had recovered from COVID-19. The CDR3 here is CAISEGSNQPQHF. The CDR3 DNA reads TGTGCCATCAGTGAAGGTAGCAATCAGCCCCAGCATTTT.